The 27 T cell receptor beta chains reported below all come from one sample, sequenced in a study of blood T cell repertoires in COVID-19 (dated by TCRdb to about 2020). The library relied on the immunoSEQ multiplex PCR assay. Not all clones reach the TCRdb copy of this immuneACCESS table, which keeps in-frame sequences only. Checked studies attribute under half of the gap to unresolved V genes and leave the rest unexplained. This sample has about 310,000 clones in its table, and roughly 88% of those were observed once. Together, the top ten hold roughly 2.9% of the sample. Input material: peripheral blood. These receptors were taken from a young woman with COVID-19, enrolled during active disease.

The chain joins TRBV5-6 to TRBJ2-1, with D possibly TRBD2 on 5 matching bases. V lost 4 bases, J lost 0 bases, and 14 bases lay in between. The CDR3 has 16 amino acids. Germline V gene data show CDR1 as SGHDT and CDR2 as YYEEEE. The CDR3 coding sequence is TGTGCCAGCAGCCCCCTCCGGGGAGACTCCTACAATGAGCAGTTCTTC. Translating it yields CASSPLRGDSYNEQFF.

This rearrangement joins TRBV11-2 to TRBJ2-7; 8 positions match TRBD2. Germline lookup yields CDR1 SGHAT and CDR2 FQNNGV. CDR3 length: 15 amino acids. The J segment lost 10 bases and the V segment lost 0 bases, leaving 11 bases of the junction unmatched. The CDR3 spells CASSLDPGGIEEQYF. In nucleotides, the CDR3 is TGTGCCAGCAGCTTAGATCCGGGGGGGATCGAAGAACAGTACTTC.

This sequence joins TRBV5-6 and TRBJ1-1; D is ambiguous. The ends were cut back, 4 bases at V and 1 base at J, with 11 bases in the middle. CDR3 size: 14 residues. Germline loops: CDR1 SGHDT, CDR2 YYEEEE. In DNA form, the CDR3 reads TGTGCCAGCAGCCGCGGACTGACGAACACTGAAGCTTTCTTT. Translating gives CASSRGLTNTEAFF.

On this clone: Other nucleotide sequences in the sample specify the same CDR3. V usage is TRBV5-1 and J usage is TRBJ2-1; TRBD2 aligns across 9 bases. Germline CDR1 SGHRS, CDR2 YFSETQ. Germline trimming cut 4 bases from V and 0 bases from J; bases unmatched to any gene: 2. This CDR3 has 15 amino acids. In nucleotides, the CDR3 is TGCGCCAGCAGCCTGACTAGCGGCTCCTACAATGAGCAGTTCTTC. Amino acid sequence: CASSLTSGSYNEQFF.

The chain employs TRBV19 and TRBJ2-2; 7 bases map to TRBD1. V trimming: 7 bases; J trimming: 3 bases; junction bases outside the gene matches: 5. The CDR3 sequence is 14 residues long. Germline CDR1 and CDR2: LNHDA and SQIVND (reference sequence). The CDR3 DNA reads TGTGCCAGTACCCAGGGACAGTACACCGGGGAGCTGTTTTTT. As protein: CASTQGQYTGELFF.

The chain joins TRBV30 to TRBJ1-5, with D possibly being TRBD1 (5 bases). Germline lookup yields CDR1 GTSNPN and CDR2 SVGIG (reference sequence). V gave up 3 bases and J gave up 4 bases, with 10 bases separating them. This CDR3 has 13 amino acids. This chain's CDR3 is CAWRSRENQPQHF. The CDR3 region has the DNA TGTGCCTGGAGGTCCAGGGAAAATCAGCCCCAGCATTTT.

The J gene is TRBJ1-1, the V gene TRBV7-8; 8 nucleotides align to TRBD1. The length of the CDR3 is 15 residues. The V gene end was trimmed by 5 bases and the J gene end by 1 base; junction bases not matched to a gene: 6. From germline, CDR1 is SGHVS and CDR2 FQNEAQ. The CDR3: CASSLQDRANTEAFF. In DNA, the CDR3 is TGTGCCAGCAGCCTCCAGGACAGGGCGAACACTGAAGCTTTCTTT.

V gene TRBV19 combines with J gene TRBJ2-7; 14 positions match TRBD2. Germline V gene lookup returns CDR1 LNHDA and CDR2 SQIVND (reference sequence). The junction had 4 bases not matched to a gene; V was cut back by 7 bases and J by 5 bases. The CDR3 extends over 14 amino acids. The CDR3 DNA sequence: TGTGCCAGTAAACTGGGACTAGCGGGAGACGAGCAGTACTTC. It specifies CASKLGLAGDEQYF.

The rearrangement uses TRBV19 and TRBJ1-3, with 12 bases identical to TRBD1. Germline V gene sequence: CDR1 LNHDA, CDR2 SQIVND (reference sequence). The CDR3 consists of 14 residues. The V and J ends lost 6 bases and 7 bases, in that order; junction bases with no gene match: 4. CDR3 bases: TGTGCCAGTAGACCGGGACAGGGGGCTAACACCATATATTTT. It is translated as CASRPGQGANTIYF. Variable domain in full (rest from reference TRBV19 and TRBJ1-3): DGGITQSPKYLFRKEGQNVTLSCEQNLNHDAMYWYRQDPGQGLRLIYYSQIVNDFQKGDIAEGYSVSREKKESFPLTVTSAQKNPTAFYLCASRPGQGANTIYFGEGSWLTVV.

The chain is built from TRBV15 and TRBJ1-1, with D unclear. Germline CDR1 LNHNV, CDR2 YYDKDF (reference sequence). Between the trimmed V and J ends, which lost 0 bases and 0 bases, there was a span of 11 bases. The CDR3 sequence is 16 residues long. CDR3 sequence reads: CATSRDLGGLNTEAFF. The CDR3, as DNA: TGTGCCACCAGCAGAGATCTCGGAGGGCTGAACACTGAAGCTTTCTTT.

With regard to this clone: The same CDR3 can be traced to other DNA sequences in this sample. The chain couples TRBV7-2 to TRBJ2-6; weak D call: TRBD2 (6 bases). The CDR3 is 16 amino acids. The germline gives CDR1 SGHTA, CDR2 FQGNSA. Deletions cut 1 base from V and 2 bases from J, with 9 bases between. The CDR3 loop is CASSLVGGAGANVLTF. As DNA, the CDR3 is TGTGCCAGCAGCTTAGTTGGAGGGGCTGGGGCCAACGTCCTGACTTTC.

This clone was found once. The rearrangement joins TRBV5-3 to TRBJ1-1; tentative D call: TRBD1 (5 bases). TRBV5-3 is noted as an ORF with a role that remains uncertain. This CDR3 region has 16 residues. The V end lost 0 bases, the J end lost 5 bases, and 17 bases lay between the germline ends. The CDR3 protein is CARSLAHGGWSTEAFF. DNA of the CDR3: TGTGCCAGAAGCTTGGCTCACGGGGGATGGAGTACTGAAGCTTTCTTT.

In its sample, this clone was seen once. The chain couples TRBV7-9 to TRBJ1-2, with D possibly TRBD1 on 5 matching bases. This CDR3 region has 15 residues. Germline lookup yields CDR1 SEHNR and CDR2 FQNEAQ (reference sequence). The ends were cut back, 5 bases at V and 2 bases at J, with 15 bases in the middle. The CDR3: CASSEGAPSNYGYTF. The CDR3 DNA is TGTGCCAGCAGCGAAGGGGCGCCGTCGAACTATGGCTACACCTTC.

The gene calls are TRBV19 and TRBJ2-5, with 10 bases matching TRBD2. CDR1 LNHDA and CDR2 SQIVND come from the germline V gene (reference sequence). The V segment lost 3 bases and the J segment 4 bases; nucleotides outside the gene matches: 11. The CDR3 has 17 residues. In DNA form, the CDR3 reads TGTGCCAGTAGTATTGGAAGCGGGAGGGGCGGTGGAGAGACCCAGTACTTC. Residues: CASSIGSGRGGGETQYF.

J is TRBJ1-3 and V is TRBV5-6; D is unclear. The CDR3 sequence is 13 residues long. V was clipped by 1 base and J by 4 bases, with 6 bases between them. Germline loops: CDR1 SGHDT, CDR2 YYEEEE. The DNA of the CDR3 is TGTGCCAGCAGCTTGTCTCCGGGAAACACCATATATTTT. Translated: CASSLSPGNTIYF.

The CDR3 reads CSIRAAGGARNTEAFF. CDR3 sequence (DNA): TGCAGCATTAGGGCTGCAGGGGGCGCAAGGAACACTGAAGCTTTCTTT. The chain employs TRBV29-1 and TRBJ1-1; 8 bases map to TRBD1. This CDR3 spans 16 amino acids. The V segment lost 8 bases and the J segment 1 base; nucleotides outside the gene matches: 15. Germline V gene lookup returns CDR1 SQVTM and CDR2 ANQGSEA.

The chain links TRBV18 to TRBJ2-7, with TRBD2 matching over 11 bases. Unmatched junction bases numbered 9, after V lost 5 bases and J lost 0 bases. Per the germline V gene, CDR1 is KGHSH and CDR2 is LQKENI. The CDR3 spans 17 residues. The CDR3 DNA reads TGTGCCAGCTCAGCCGGGACTAGCGGCTTTTTCTCCTACGAGCAGTACTTC. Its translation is CASSAGTSGFFSYEQYF.

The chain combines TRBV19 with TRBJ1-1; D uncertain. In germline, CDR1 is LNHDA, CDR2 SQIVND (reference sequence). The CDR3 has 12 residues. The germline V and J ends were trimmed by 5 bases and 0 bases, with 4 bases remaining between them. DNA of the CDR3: TGTGCCAGTAGTGAGATGAACACTGAAGCTTTCTTT. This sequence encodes CASSEMNTEAFF.

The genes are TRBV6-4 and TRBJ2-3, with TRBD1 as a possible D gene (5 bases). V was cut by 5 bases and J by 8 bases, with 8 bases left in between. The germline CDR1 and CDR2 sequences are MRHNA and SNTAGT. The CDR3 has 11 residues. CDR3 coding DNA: TGTGCCAGCAGTCAGGGTGCTACGCAGTATTTT. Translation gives CASSQGATQYF.

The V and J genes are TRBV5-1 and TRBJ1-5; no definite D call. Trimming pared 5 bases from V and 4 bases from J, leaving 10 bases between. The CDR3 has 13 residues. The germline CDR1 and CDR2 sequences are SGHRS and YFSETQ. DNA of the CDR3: TGCGCCAGCAGGACCCAGGAAAATCAGCCCCAGCATTTT. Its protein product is CASRTQENQPQHF.

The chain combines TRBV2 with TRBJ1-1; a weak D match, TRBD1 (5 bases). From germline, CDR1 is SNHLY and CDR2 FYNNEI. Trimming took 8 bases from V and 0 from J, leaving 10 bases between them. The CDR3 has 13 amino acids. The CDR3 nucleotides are TGTGCCAGCGGGCTGACAGTGAACACTGAAGCTTTCTTT. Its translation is CASGLTVNTEAFF.

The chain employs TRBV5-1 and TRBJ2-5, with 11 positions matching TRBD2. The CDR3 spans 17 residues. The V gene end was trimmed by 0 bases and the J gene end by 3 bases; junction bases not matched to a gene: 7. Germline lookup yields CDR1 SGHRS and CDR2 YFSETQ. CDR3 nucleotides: TGCGCCAGCAGCTTGGCCGGTAGCGGGAGGGGTAAAGAGACCCAGTACTTC. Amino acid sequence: CASSLAGSGRGKETQYF.

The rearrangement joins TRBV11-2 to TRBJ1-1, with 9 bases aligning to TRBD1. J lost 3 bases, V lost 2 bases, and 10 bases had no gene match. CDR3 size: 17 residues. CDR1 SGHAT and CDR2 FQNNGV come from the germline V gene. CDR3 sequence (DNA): TGTGCCAGCAGCTTACTTACAGGGGGCGGGTCGGACACTGAAGCTTTCTTT. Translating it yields CASSLLTGGGSDTEAFF.

The CDR3 loop is CASSLRRGATYEQYF. The CDR3 DNA reads as TGTGCCAGCAGTTTACGCAGGGGCGCAACCTACGAGCAGTACTTC. The V and J genes are TRBV27 and TRBJ2-7, with a weak D call TRBD1 (6 bases). The germline V and J ends were trimmed by 2 bases and 2 bases, with 13 bases remaining between them. CDR3 length equals 15 residues. Looked up from germline, CDR1 is MNHEY and CDR2 is SMNVEV (reference sequence).

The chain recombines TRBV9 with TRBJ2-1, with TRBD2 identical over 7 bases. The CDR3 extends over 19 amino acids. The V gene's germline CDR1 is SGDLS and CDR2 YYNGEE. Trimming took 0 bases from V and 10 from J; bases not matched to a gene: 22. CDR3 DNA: TGTGCCAGCAGCGTAGCTTCAGAGGGGCATAGGCGGGAGCTAAAGGAGCAGTTCTTC. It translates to CASSVASEGHRRELKEQFF.

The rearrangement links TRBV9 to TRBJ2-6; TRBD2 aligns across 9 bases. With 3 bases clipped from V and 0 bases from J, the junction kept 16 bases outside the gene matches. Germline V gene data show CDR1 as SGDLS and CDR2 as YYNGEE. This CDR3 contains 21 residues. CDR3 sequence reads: CASSAHDPTSGEFSGANVLTF. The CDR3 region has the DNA TGTGCCAGCAGCGCACACGACCCGACTAGCGGTGAATTCTCTGGGGCCAACGTCCTGACTTTC.

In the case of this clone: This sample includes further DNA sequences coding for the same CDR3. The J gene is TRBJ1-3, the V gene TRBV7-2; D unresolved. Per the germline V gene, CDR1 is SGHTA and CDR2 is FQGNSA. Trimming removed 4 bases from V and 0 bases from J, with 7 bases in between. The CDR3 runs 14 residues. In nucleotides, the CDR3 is TGTGCCAGCAGCTCTACGGTCTCTGGAAACACCATATATTTT. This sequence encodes CASSSTVSGNTIYF.